This passage covers 5 T cell receptor beta chains from one sample sequenced in a study of blood T cell repertoires in COVID-19. TCRdb keeps only in-frame clones here, not all; method: immunoSEQ multiplex PCR. The profile shows a few hundred thousand clones, approximately 81% of them singletons. The sample taken for sequencing was peripheral blood. The receptors stem from a young woman with acute or convalescent COVID-19.

This sequence joins TRBV3-1 (or the pseudogene TRBV3-2) and TRBJ2-5, with TRBD2 matching over 9 bases. CDR3 length: 17 residues. Looked up from germline, CDR1 is LGHDT and CDR2 is YNNKEL (reference sequence). V trimming: 0 bases; J trimming: 3 bases; junction bases outside the gene matches: 8. This CDR3 is CASSQDLSSGVKETQYF. In DNA, the CDR3 is TGTGCCAGCAGCCAAGATCTTTCTAGCGGGGTTAAAGAGACCCAGTACTTC.

The chain recombines TRBV13 with TRBJ2-1, with TRBD1 matching over 9 bases. This CDR3 spans 16 amino acids. From germline, CDR1 is PRHDT and CDR2 FYEKMQ (reference sequence). Losses at the gene ends were 5 bases for V and 4 bases for J; bases not matched to a gene: 9. CDR3 region: CASSHRGQGLYNEQFF. In DNA form, the CDR3 reads TGTGCCAGCAGCCACCGCGGACAGGGGCTATACAATGAGCAGTTCTTC.

The rearrangement links TRBV7-9 to TRBJ1-2, with D possibly being TRBD1 (5 bases). The V gene's germline CDR1 is SEHNR and CDR2 FQNEAQ (reference sequence). Trimming removed 5 bases from V and 4 bases from J, with 17 bases in between. CDR3 length equals 15 residues. CDR3 DNA sequence: TGTGCCAGCAGCCAAATTCAGGGTTTTGTCTATGGCTACACCTTC. Protein: CASSQIQGFVYGYTF. Full variable domain (missing parts from reference TRBV7-9 and TRBJ1-2): DTGVSQNPRHKITKRGQNVTFRCDPISEHNRLYWYRQTLGQGPEFLTYFQNEAQLEKSRLLSDRFSAERPKGSFSTLEIQRTEQGDSAMYLCASSQIQGFVYGYTFGSGTRLTVV.

The rearrangement joins TRBV28 to TRBJ2-2, with 12 nucleotides matching TRBD1. Unmatched junction bases numbered 3, after V lost 4 bases and J lost 0 bases. Germline loops: CDR1 MDHEN, CDR2 SYDVKM. The CDR3 loop spans 17 amino acids. CDR3 in amino acids: CASSWGQGAPNTGELFF. Written as DNA, the CDR3 is TGTGCCAGCAGTTGGGGACAGGGGGCCCCGAACACCGGGGAGCTGTTTTTT.

V gene TRBV12-3 or TRBV12-4 combines with J gene TRBJ1-4; D unclear. The CDR3 sequence is 12 residues long. Trimming left V 6 bases short and J 3 bases short, with 5 bases between. CDR3 loop: CASRSANEKLFF. The DNA of the CDR3 is TGTGCCAGCAGGTCAGCTAATGAAAAACTGTTTTTT.